This is a list of T cell receptor beta chains from one sample in a study of T cells in localized non-small cell lung cancer. Libraries were prepared by immunoSEQ multiplex PCR; TCRdb keeps only in-frame clonotypes and omits some of them. The table includes 35,000 to 40,000 clones, over 85% detected once. The input for sequencing was peripheral blood, taken before any cancer treatment. The receptor source for this set is a female donor at least 60 years old with stage I lung adenocarcinoma. CDR3s include the opening cysteine and the closing phenylalanine or tryptophan. A D gene is named only where the DNA matches it firmly. Some rows have no size entry. The others give once, few or many, or a class for an expanded clone.

D,length,size,J,V,DNA,CDR3
NA,15,NA,TRBJ2-3,TRBV5-1,TGCGCCAGCAGCTTGACTTCCGTCCGCACAGATACGCAGTATTTT,CASSLTSVRTDTQYF
TRBD2,15,NA,TRBJ2-1,TRBV7-2,TGTGCCAGCAGCTTAGATAGCGGGGGCTACAATGAGCAGTTCTTC,CASSLDSGGYNEQFF
NA,16,NA,TRBJ2-4,TRBV27,TGTGCCAGCAGTTTATTAGATGCGACAGCCAAAAACATTCAGTACTTC,CASSLLDATAKNIQYF
NA,15,NA,TRBJ1-2,TRBV7-2,TGTGCCAGCAGCACACCGGACGGCCGTGTCTATGGCTACACCTTC,CASSTPDGRVYGYTF
NA,15,NA,TRBJ2-5,TRBV28,TGTGCCAGCAGTTTATTGGCACCAACGCTAGAGACCCAGTACTTC,CASSLLAPTLETQYF
NA,14,NA,TRBJ1-2,TRBV5-6,TGTGCCAGCACCTCCGGGCGTGGGGACTATGGCTACACCTTC,CASTSGRGDYGYTF
NA,15,NA,TRBJ1-1,TRBV5-8,TGTGCCAGCAGCTTGGCGGGGGGAGGCGGCACTGAAGCTTTCTTT,CASSLAGGGGTEAFF
NA,13,NA,TRBJ1-1,TRBV27,TGTGCCAGCAGTCCGCCGGGAGGGGCTGAAGCTTTCTTT,CASSPPGGAEAFF
TRBD1,14,NA,TRBJ2-5,TRBV6-1,TGTGCCAGCAGTAACAGGGGAAGGGAAGAGACCCAGTACTTC,CASSNRGREETQYF
NA,15,NA,TRBJ1-1,TRBV18,TGTGCCAGCTCACCAAACGCGGCGGCAGCCGTTGAAGCTTTCTTT,CASSPNAAAAVEAFF
NA,14,NA,TRBJ1-1,TRBV7-3,TGTGCCAGCAGCTTCGGAGGGTTGGGCACTGAAGCTTTCTTT,CASSFGGLGTEAFF
NA,14,NA,TRBJ1-2,TRBV5-1,TGCGCCAGCAGTACCGGGGGGTTGGACTATGGCTACACCTTC,CASSTGGLDYGYTF
NA,13,few,TRBJ1-5,TRBV6-4,TGTGCCAGCAGTGAGGGCAGCAATCAGCCCCAGCATTTT,CASSEGSNQPQHF
TRBD1,18,NA,TRBJ2-7,TRBV19,TGTGCCAGTAGTCAAAGCGTAGGGGGGACAGGGCGCTCCTACGAGCAGTACTTC,CASSQSVGGTGRSYEQYF
NA,11,NA,TRBJ1-1,TRBV10-2,TGCGCCAGCAGGGGGGGAACTGAAGCTTTCTTT,CASRGGTEAFF
NA,14,NA,TRBJ1-5,TRBV9,TGTGCCAGCAGCGTAGACTTAAATCCCCAGCCCCAGCATTTT,CASSVDLNPQPQHF
NA,16,NA,TRBJ1-5,TRBV19,TGTGCCAGTAGTATAGGGGCAGACCTTAGCAATCAGCCCCAGCATTTT,CASSIGADLSNQPQHF
NA,15,NA,TRBJ1-2,TRBV14,TGTGCCAGCAGCCAAGATCTCAAAGCGACCTATGGCTACACCTTC,CASSQDLKATYGYTF
TRBD2,15,NA,TRBJ2-7,TRBV2,TGTGCCAGCATCGACCGGGGGGATGTTTTCTACGAGCAGTACTTC,CASIDRGDVFYEQYF
NA,17,NA,TRBJ2-6,TRBV7-2,TGTGCCAGCAGCTTAGCAGGGGGAGGCTCTGGGGCCAACGTCCTGACTTTC,CASSLAGGGSGANVLTF
NA,14,NA,TRBJ1-2,TRBV19,TGTGCCAGTAGCGACAGCCGAAAAGACTATGGCTACACCTTC,CASSDSRKDYGYTF
NA,13,NA,TRBJ2-2,TRBV6-4,TGTGCCAGCAGTGCCCTGGGCACCGGGGAGCTGTTTTTT,CASSALGTGELFF
TRBD1,16,NA,TRBJ1-1,TRBV7-8,TGTGCCAGCAGCTTAGCGGTAAGGACAGGTCGAACTGAAGCTTTCTTT,CASSLAVRTGRTEAFF
TRBD1,14,once,TRBJ1-6,TRBV6-5,TGTGCCAGCAGTCCCGAGGGGGCCTATTCACCCCTCCACTTT,CASSPEGAYSPLHF
TRBD1,15,NA,TRBJ1-2,TRBV7-9,TGTGCCAGCACCACACTGGACAGGCCCGGGAGGGGCTACACCTTC,CASTTLDRPGRGYTF
TRBD2,15,NA,TRBJ2-5,TRBV7-2,TGTGCCAGCAGCTTACAAGCGGGGGTCCAAGAGACCCAGTACTTC,CASSLQAGVQETQYF
TRBD1,13,NA,TRBJ1-6,TRBV6-5,TGTGCCAGCAGTACCTCGGGACAGGGTTCCCTCCACTTT,CASSTSGQGSLHF
TRBD1,17,once,TRBJ1-1,TRBV30,TGTGCCTGGACCGGGACAGGGGGCGCGGGACCCCTTTTTGAAGCTTTCTTT,CAWTGTGGAGPLFEAFF
TRBD1,14,NA,TRBJ1-5,TRBV2,TGTGCCAGCAGAGACTTACAGGGGAATCAGCCCCAGCATTTT,CASRDLQGNQPQHF
NA,16,NA,TRBJ1-2,TRBV18,TGTGCCAGCTCAGCGGGGACGGCTGGGCTGCTCTATGGCTACACCTTC,CASSAGTAGLLYGYTF
NA,13,NA,TRBJ1-2,TRBV7-9,TGTGCCAGCAGCTTAGAGCACAGGCATGGCTACACCTTC,CASSLEHRHGYTF
NA,15,NA,TRBJ2-5,TRBV7-9,TGTGCCAGCAGCACAACCGGGGGAGAGAAAGAGACCCAGTACTTC,CASSTTGGEKETQYF
NA,16,once,TRBJ2-1,TRBV6-4,TGTGCCAGCAGTGACTCGAGTAGACAGGCGGTGGATGAGCAGTTCTTC,CASSDSSRQAVDEQFF
TRBD1,18,NA,TRBJ1-5,TRBV30,TGTGCCTGGAGTGTACGGAACAGGGGCTTCAGGGGCAATCAGCCCCAGCATTTT,CAWSVRNRGFRGNQPQHF
TRBD1,14,once,TRBJ1-2,TRBV7-2,TGTGCCAGCAGCTTAGGGACAGGGGGTTATGGCTACACCTTC,CASSLGTGGYGYTF
TRBD1,12,NA,TRBJ1-2,TRBV28,TGTGCCAGCCAGGGGGCTAACTATGGCTACACCTTC,CASQGANYGYTF